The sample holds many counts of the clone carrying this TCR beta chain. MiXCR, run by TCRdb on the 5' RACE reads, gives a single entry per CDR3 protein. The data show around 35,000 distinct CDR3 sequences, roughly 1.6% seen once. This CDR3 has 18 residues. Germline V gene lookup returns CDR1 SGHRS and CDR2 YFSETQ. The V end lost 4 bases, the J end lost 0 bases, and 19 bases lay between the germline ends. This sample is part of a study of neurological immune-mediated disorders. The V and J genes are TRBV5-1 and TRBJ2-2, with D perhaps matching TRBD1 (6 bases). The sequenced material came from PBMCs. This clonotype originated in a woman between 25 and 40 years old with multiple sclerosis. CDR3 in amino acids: CASSLIPSGVANTGELFF. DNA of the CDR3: TGCGCCAGCAGCCTGATACCCTCAGGGGTGGCGAACACCGGGGAGCTGTTTTTT.